These 10 T cell receptor beta chains were sequenced from one sample in a study of control samples from healthy donors and cancer patients. The assay was immunoSEQ multiplex PCR, and TCRdb's table has in-frame clones only and misses some. This sample has around 68,000 clones, with about four fifths found just once. The sequenced sample was blood. The source is a man between 45 and 60 years old in good health.

This chain connects TRBV10-2 to TRBJ2-7, with 8 bases fitting TRBD2. The ends lost 8 bases at V and 2 bases at J; junction bases unmatched: 11. This CDR3 has 15 amino acids. Germline V gene lookup returns CDR1 WSHSY and CDR2 SAAADI. The CDR3: CASRNSGNGAYEQYF. CDR3 coding DNA: TGCGCCAGCCGGAATAGCGGGAATGGGGCCTACGAGCAGTACTTC.

V is TRBV21-1 and J is TRBJ1-2. TRBV21-1 is described as a pseudogene. The CDR3 spans 13 residues. The CDR3 loop reads CASSRGDGPRTTF. The DNA for the CDR3 is TGTGCCAGCAGCAGGGGGGATGGCCCCCGTACCACCTTC.

The chain uses TRBV25-1 and TRBJ2-7; D possibly corresponds to TRBD1 (6 bases). This CDR3 comprises 15 residues. The V gene lost 3 bases and the J gene lost 2 bases, with 14 bases spanning the gap. Germline-derived CDR1 and CDR2 are MGHDK and SYGVNS. In DNA form, the CDR3 reads TGTGCCAGCAGTGAGGTAGGGACAAGACCCTACGAGCAGTACTTC. It encodes CASSEVGTRPYEQYF.

The rearrangement links TRBV24-1 to TRBJ1-1, with TRBD1 as a possible D gene (5 bases). This CDR3 region has 13 residues. V lost 4 bases and J 2 bases, leaving 7 bases between the germline ends. The germline CDR1 and CDR2 sequences are KGHDR and SFDVKD. For the CDR3, the DNA is TGTGCCACCAGTGAACAGGCTAACACTGAAGCTTTCTTT. Translation: CATSEQANTEAFF.

DNA of the CDR3: TGTGCCAGCAGCACCAACAGGGGCCACTATGGCTACACCTTC. Protein product: CASSTNRGHYGYTF. The chain carries TRBV7-2 and TRBJ1-2; 7 bases fit TRBD1. V gave up 5 bases and J gave up 3 bases; unmatched junction bases: 6. Germline V gene lookup returns CDR1 SGHTA and CDR2 FQGNSA. CDR3 length: 14 amino acids.

The J gene is TRBJ1-1, the V gene TRBV7-9; 10 bases map to TRBD1. The trim removed 3 bases at V and 6 bases at J, leaving 7 bases unmatched. Germline CDR1 is SEHNR and CDR2 is FQNEAQ (reference sequence). This CDR3 has 15 amino acids. The CDR3 region is CASSLGQGWIAEAFF. DNA for the CDR3: TGTGCCAGCAGCTTGGGACAGGGGTGGATCGCTGAAGCTTTCTTT.

For this clone: Other DNA sequences within the sample encode an identical CDR3. The chain links TRBV18 to TRBJ1-4; D is unclear. The CDR3 loop spans 13 amino acids. CDR1 KGHSH and CDR2 LQKENI come from the germline V gene. V lost 2 bases and J 8 bases, leaving 9 bases between the germline ends. CDR3 sequence reads: CASSPGIREKLFF. As DNA, the CDR3 is TGTGCCAGCTCACCAGGCATAAGGGAAAAACTGTTTTTT.

J is TRBJ2-1 and V is TRBV5-1; maybe TRBD2 (5 bases). The CDR3 runs 12 residues. The V gene lost 4 bases and the J gene lost 6 bases, with 8 bases spanning the gap. Germline lookup yields CDR1 SGHRS and CDR2 YFSETQ. CDR3 sequence reads: CASSHEGNEQFF. The CDR3 DNA reads as TGCGCCAGCAGCCACGAGGGCAATGAGCAGTTCTTC. Full variable domain (rest looked up from reference TRBV5-1 and TRBJ2-1): KAGVTQTPRYLIKTRGQQVTLSCSPISGHRSVSWYQQTPGQGLQFLFEYFSETQRNKGNFPGRFSGRQFSNSRSEMNVSTLELGDSALYLCASSHEGNEQFFGPGTRLTVL.

This sequence joins TRBV5-6 and TRBJ1-6, with TRBD1 matching over 11 bases. The V and J ends lost 4 bases and 10 bases, in that order; junction bases with no gene match: 7. CDR3 length equals 15 residues. Germline V lookup: CDR1 SGHDT, CDR2 YYEEEE. For the CDR3, the DNA is TGTGCCAGCAGCCTTTTGGGACAGGGGGAATCACCCCTCCACTTT. Amino acids: CASSLLGQGESPLHF.

This chain links TRBV7-3 with TRBJ2-3, with 8 bases that match TRBD1. Per germline, CDR1 SGHTA and CDR2 FQGTGA. J was trimmed by 10 bases and V by 5 bases; bases with no gene match: 11. This CDR3 region has 14 residues. CDR3 coding DNA: TGTGCCAGCAGCCCAACCTCGGACAGGGCCCCGCAGTATTTT. It encodes CASSPTSDRAPQYF.